The clone carrying this T cell receptor beta chain was seen only a few times. What it binds is not known. At one of its ends the junction is not consistent with the germline gene, which may arise from a read error. Germline CDR1 is KGHDR and CDR2 is SFDVKD. The CDR3 contains 20 residues. TCRdb re-derived calls from the reads in MiXCR, one entry per CDR3 protein. This table has about 770,000 distinct CDR3 sequences, 25% to 35% appearing once. The data were taken from a study of T cell repertoires in cytomegalovirus infection. This TCR came from a human donor in good health (CMV status not recorded). Some clones in this sample may be carry-over from other donors' samples. This material consisted of cultured CD8+ T cells from PBMCs, taken from culture after CMV antigen stimulation. The chain combines TRBV24-1 with TRBJ2-5; TRBD1 matches 12 bases. CDR3 protein: CATSEGPRDRGRLIQETQYF. In DNA form, the CDR3 reads TGTGCAACCAGTGAGGGCCCACGGGACAGGGGGCGACTAATCCAAGAGACCCAGTACTTC.